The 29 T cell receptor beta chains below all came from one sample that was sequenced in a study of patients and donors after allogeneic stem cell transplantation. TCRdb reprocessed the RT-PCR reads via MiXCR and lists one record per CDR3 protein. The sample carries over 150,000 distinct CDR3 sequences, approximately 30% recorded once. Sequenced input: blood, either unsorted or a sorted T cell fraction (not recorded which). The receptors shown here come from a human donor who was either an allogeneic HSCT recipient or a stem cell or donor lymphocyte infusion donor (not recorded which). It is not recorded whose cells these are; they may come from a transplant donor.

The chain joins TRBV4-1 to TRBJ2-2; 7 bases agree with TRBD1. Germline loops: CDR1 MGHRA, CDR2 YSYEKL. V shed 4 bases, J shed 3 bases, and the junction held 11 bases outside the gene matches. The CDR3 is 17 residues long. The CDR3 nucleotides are TGCGCCAGCAGCCCTCCTAACAGGGGTATTTACACCGGGGAGCTGTTTTTT. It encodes CASSPPNRGIYTGELFF.

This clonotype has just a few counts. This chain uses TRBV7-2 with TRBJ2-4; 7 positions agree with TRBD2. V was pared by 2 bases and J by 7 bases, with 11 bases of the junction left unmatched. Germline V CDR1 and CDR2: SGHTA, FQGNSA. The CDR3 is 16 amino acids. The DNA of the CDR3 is TGTGCCAGCAGCTTAATGCGGCGGGAGAACAGGAACATTCAGTACTTC. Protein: CASSLMRRENRNIQYF.

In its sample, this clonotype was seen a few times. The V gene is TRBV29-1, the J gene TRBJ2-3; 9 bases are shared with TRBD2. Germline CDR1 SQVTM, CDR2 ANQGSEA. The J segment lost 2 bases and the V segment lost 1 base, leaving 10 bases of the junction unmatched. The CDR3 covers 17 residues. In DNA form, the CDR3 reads TGCAGCGTTGAAGCGACTCCGGGACTAGCCCCCACAGATACGCAGTATTTT. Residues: CSVEATPGLAPTDTQYF.

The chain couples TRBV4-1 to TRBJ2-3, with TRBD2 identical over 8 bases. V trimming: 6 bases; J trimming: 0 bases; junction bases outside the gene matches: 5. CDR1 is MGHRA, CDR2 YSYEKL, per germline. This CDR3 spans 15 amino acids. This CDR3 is CASSRGGRSTDTQYF. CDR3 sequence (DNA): TGCGCCAGCAGTCGGGGGGGTAGGAGCACAGATACGCAGTATTTT.

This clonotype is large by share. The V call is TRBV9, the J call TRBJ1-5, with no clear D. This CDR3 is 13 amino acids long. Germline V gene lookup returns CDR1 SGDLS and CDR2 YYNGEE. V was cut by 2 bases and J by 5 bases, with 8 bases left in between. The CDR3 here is CASSVNGDQPQHF. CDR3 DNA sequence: TGTGCCAGCAGCGTCAATGGGGATCAGCCCCAGCATTTT.

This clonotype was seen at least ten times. CDR3 amino acids: CATKGGATEAFF. As DNA, the CDR3 is TGTGCCACCAAGGGTGGGGCTACTGAAGCTTTCTTT. This chain links TRBV12-3 or TRBV12-4 with TRBJ1-1; tentatively, D is TRBD1 (5 bases). The V end lost 10 bases, the J end lost 5 bases, and 14 bases lay between the germline ends. The CDR3 contains 12 residues.

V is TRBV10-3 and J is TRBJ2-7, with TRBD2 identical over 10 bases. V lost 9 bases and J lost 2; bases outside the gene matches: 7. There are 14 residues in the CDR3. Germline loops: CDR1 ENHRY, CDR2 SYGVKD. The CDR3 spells CAIAGLAPAYEQYF. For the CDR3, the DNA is TGTGCCATTGCGGGACTAGCGCCCGCCTACGAGCAGTACTTC.

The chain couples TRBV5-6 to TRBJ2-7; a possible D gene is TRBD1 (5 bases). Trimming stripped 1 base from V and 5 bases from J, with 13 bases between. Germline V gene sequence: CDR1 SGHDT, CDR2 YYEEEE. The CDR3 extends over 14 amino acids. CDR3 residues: CASSLQGPRDEQYF. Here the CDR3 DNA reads TGTGCCAGCAGCTTGCAGGGCCCTCGGGACGAGCAGTACTTC. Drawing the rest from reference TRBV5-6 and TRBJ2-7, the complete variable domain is DAGVTQSPTHLIKTRGQQVTLRCSPKSGHDTVSWYQQALGQGPQFIFQYYEEEERQRGNFPDRFSGHQFPNYSSELNVNALLLGDSALYLCASSLQGPRDEQYFGPGTRLTVT.

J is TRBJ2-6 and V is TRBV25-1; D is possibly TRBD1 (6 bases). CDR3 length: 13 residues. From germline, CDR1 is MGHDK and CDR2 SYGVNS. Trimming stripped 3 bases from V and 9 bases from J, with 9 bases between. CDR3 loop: CASSEGAVNVLTF. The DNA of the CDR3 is TGTGCCAGCAGTGAGGGGGCCGTCAACGTCCTGACTTTC.

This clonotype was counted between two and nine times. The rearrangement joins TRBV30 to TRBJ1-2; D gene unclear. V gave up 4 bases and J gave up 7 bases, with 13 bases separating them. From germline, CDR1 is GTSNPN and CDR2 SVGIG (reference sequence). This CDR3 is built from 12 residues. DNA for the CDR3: TGTGCCTGGAACCTCCCGGGCGGTGGCTACACCTTC. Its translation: CAWNLPGGGYTF.

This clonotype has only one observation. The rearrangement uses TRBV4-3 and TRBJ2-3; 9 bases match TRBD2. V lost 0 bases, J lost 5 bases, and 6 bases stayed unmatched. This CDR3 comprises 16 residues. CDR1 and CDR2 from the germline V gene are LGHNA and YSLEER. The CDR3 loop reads CASSQDLAGVRDTQYF. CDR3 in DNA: TGCGCCAGCAGCCAAGATTTAGCGGGAGTCAGAGATACGCAGTATTTT.

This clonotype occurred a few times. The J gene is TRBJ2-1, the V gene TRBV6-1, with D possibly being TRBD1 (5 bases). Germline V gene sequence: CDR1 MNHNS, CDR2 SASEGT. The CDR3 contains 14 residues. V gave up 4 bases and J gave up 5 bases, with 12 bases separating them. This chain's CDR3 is CASSVQGNHNEQFF. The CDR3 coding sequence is TGTGCCAGCAGTGTGCAGGGCAACCACAATGAGCAGTTCTTC.

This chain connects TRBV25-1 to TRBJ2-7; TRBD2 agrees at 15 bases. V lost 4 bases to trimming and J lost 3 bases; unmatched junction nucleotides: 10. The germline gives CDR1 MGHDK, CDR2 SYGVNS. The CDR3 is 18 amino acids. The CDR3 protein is CASSGLGLAGGTYYEQYF. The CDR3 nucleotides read TGTGCCAGCAGTGGACTAGGACTAGCGGGAGGGACCTACTACGAGCAGTACTTC.

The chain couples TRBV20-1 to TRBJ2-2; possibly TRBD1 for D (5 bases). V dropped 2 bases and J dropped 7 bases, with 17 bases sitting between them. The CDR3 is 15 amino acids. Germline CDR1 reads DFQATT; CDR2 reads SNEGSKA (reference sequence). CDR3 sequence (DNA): TGCAGTGCTAGAAATTCAGGGAAGTGGGGCGGGGAGCTGTTTTTT. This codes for CSARNSGKWGGELFF.

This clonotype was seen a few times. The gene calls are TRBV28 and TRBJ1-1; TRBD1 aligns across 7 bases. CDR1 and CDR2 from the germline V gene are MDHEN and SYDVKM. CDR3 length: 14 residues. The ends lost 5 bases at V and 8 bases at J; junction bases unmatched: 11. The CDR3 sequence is CASSLRTGFGEAFF. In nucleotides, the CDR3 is TGTGCCAGCAGTCTCCGGACAGGTTTTGGAGAAGCTTTCTTT.

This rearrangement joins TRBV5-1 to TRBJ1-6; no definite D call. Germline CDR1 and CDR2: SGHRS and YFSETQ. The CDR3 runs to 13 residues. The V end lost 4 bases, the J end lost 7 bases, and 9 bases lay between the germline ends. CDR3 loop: CASSLQNNSPLHF. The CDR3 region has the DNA TGCGCCAGCAGCCTCCAAAACAATTCACCCCTCCACTTT.

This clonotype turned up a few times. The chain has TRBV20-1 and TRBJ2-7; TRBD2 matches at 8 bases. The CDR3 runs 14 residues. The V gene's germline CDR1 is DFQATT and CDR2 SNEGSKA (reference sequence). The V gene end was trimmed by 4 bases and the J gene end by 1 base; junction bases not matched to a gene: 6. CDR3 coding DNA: TGCAGTGCTATTACCGGGACTAGTTCCTACGAGCAGTACTTC. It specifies CSAITGTSSYEQYF.

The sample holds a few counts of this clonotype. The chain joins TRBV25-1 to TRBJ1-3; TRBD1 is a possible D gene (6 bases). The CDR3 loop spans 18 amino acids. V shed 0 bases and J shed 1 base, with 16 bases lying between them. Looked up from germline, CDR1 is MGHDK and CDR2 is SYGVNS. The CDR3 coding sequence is TGTGCCAGCAGTGAATATTTCTCCGACAGGACATCTGGAAACACCATATATTTT. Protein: CASSEYFSDRTSGNTIYF.

The CDR3 here is CSAREGRGGNTIYF. Here the CDR3 DNA reads TGCAGTGCTAGAGAGGGCCGGGGAGGAAACACCATATATTTT. This chain links TRBV20-1 with TRBJ1-3; unclear D gene. Between the trimmed V and J ends, which lost 0 bases and 4 bases, there was a span of 10 bases. This CDR3 has 14 amino acids. CDR1 and CDR2 from the germline V gene are DFQATT and SNEGSKA (reference sequence).

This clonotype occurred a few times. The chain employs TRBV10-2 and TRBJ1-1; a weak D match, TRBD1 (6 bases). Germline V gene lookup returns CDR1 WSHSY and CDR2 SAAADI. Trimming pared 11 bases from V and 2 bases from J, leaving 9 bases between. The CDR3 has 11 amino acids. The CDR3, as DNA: TGCGCCGTACAGGGAAACACTGAAGCTTTCTTT. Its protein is CAVQGNTEAFF.

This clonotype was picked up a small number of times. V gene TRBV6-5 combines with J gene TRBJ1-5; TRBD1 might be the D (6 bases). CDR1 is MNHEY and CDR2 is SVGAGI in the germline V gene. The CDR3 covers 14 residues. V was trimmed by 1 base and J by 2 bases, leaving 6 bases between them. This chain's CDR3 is CASSYYRGNQPQHF. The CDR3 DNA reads TGTGCCAGCAGTTACTACAGGGGCAATCAGCCCCAGCATTTT.

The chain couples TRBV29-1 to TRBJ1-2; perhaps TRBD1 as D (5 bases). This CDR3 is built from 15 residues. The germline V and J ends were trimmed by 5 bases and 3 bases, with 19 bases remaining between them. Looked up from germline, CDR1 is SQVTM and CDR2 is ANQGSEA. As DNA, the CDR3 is TGCAGCGTTCGGGGGGTTTTGACAGTCGACTATGGCTACACCTTC. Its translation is CSVRGVLTVDYGYTF.

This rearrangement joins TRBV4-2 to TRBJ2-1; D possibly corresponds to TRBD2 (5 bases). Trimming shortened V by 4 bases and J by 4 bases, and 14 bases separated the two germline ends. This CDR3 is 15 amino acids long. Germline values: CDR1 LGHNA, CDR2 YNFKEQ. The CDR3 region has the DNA TGTGCCAGCAGCCTAGACGGAAGGAGGTACAATGAGCAGTTCTTC. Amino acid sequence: CASSLDGRRYNEQFF.

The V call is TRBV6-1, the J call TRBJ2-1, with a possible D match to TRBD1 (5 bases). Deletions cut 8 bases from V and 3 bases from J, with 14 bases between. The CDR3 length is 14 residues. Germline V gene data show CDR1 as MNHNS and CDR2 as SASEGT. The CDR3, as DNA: TGTGCCAGCGTGGTCCTCCAGGGCTACAATGAGCAGTTCTTC. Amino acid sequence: CASVVLQGYNEQFF.

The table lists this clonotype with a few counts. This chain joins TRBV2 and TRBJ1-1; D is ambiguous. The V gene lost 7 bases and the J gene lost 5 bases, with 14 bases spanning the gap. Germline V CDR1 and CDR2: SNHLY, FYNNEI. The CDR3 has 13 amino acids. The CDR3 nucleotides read TGTGCCAGCAACCCCGCGAGGAGGACTGAAGCTTTCTTT. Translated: CASNPARRTEAFF.

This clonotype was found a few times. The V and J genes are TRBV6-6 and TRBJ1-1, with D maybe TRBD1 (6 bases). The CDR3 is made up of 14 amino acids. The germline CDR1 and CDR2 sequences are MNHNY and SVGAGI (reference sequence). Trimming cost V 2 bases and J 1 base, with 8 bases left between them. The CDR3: CASSYRTANTEAFF. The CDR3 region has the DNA TGTGCCAGCAGTTACCGGACAGCGAACACTGAAGCTTTCTTT.

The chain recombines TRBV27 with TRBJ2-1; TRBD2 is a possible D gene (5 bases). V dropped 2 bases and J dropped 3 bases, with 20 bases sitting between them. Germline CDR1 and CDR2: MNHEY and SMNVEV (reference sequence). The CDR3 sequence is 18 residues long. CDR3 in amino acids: CASSLKWLAGLLYNEQFF. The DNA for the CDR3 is TGTGCCAGCAGTTTAAAATGGCTAGCCGGATTACTCTACAATGAGCAGTTCTTC.

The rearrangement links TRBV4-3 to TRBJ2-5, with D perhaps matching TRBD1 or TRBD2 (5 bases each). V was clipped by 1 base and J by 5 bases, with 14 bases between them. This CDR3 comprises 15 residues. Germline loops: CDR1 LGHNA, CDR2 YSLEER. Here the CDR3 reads CASSQVGGFVETQYF. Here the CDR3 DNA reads TGCGCCAGCAGCCAAGTTGGGGGATTTGTGGAGACCCAGTACTTC.

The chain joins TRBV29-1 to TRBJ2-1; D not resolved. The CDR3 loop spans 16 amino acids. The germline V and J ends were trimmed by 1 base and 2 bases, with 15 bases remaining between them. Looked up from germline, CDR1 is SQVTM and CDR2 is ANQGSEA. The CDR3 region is CSVEGLSTIAYNEQFF. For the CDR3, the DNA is TGCAGCGTTGAAGGACTTTCTACCATTGCCTACAATGAGCAGTTCTTC.